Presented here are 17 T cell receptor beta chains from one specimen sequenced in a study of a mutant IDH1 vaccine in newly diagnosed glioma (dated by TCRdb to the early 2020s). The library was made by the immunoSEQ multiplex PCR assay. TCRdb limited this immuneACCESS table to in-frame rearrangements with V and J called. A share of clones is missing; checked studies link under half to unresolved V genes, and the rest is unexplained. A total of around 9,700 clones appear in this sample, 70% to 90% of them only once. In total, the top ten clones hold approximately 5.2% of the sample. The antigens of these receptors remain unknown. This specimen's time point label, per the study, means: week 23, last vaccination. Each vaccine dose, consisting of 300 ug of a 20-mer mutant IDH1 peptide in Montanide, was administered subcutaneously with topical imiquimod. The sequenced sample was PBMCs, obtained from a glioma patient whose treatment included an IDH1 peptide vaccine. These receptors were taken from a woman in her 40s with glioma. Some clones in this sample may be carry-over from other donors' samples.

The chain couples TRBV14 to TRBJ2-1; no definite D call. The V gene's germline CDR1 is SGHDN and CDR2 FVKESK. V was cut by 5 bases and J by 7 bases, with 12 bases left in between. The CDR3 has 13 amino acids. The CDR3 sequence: CASSWDLWNEQFF. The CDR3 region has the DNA TGTGCCAGCAGCTGGGATTTATGGAATGAGCAGTTCTTC.

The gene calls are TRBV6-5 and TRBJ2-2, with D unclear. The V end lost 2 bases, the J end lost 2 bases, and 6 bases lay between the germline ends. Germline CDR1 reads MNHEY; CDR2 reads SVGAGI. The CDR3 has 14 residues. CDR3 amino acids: CASSYLSNTGELFF. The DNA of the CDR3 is TGTGCCAGCAGTTACCTTAGTAACACCGGGGAGCTGTTTTTT.

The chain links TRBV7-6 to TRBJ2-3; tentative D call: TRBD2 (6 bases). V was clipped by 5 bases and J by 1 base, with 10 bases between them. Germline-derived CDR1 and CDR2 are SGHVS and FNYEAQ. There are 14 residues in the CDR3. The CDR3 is CASSQGLGTDTQYF. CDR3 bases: TGTGCCAGCAGCCAGGGACTTGGCACAGATACGCAGTATTTT.

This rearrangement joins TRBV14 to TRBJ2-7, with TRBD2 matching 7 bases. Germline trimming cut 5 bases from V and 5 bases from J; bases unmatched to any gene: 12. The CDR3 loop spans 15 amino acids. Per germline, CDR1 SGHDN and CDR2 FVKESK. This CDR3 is CASSSSGGYWNEQYF. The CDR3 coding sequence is TGTGCCAGCAGCTCTAGCGGCGGGTACTGGAACGAGCAGTACTTC.

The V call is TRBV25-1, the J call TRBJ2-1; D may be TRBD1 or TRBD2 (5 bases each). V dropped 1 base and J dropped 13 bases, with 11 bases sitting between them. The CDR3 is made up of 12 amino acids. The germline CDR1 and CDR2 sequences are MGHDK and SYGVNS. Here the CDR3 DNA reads TGTGCCAGCAGTGAATTGGTGGGGGTTCAGTTCTTC. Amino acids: CASSELVGVQFF.

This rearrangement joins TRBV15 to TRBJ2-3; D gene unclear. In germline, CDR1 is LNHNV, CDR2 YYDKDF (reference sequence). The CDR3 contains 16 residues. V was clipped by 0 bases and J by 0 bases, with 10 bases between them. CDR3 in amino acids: CATSRDRPFSTDTQYF. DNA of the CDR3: TGTGCCACCAGCAGAGATCGACCATTTAGCACAGATACGCAGTATTTT.

CDR3 sequence: CASSYSQGARNTEAFF. CDR3 coding DNA: TGTGCCAGCAGTTACTCTCAGGGGGCTAGGAACACTGAAGCTTTCTTT. The chain uses TRBV6-5 and TRBJ1-1, with 8 bases that match TRBD1. CDR3 size: 16 residues. In germline, CDR1 is MNHEY, CDR2 SVGAGI. The V gene end was trimmed by 0 bases and the J gene end by 1 base; junction bases not matched to a gene: 4.

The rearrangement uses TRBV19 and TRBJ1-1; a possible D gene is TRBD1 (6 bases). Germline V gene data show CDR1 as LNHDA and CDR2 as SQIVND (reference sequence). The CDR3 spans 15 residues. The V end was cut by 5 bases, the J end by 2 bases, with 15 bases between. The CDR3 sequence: CASSPAGDINTEAFF. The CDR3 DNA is TGTGCCAGTAGTCCTGCAGGGGATATAAACACTGAAGCTTTCTTT.

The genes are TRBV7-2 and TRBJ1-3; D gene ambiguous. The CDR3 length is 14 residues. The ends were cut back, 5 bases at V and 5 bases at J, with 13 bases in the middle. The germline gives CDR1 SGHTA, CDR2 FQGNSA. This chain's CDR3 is CASSNDLRRNTIYF. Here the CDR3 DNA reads TGTGCCAGCAGCAATGACCTCAGGAGAAACACCATATATTTT.

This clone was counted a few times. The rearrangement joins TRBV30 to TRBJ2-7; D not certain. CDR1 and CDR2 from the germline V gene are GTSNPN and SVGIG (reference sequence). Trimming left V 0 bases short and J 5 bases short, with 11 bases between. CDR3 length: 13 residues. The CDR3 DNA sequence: TGTGCCTGGAGTGTCCAGAAGAACAACGAGCAGTACTTC. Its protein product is CAWSVQKNNEQYF.

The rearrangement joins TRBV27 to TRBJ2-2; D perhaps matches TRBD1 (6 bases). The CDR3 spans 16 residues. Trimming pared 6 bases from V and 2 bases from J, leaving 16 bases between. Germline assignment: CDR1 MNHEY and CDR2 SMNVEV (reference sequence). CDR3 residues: CASSPNRGLNTGELFF. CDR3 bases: TGTGCCAGCAGCCCTAATAGGGGGTTAAACACCGGGGAGCTGTTTTTT.

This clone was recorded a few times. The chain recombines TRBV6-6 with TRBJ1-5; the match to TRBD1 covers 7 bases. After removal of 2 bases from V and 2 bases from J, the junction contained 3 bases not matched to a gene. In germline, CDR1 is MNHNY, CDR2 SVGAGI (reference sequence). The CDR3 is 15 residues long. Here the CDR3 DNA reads TGTGCCAGCAGTTACGGGACAGCGGGCAATCAGCCCCAGCATTTT. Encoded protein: CASSYGTAGNQPQHF.

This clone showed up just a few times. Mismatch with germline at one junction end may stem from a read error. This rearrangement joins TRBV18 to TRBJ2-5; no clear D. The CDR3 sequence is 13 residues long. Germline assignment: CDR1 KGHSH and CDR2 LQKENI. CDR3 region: CASSPRPQATQYF. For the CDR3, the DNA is TGTGCCAGCTCACCCCGACCCCAAGCGACCCAGTACTTC. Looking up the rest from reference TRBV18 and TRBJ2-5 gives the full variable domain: NAGVMQNPRHLVRRRGQEARLRCSPMKGHSHVYWYRQLPEEGLKFMVYLQKENIIDESGMPKERFSAEFPKEGPSILRIQQVVRGDSAAYFCASSPRPQATQYFGPGTRLLVL.

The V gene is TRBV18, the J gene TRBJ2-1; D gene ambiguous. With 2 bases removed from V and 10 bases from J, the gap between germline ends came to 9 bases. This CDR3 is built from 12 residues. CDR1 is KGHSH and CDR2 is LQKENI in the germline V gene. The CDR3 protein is CASSPWQAEQFF. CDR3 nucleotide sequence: TGTGCCAGCTCACCATGGCAGGCCGAGCAGTTCTTC.

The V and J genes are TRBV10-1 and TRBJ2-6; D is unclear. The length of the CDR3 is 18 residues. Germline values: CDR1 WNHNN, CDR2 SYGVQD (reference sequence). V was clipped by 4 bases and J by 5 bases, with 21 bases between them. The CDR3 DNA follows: TGCGCCAGCAGTGTCGAAACAAGATCACAAAGTCGGGCCAACGTCCTGACTTTC. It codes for CASSVETRSQSRANVLTF.

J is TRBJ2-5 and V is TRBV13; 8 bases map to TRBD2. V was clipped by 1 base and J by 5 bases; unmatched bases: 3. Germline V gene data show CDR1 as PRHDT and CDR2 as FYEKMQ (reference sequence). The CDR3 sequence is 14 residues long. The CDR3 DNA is TGTGCCAGCAGCTTAGAGCGCGGGAGGGAGACCCAGTACTTC. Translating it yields CASSLERGRETQYF.

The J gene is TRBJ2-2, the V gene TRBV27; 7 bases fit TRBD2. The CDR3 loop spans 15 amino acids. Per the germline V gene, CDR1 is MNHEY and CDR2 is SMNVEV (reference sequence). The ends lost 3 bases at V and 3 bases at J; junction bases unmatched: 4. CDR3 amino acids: CASSFGGRDTGELFF. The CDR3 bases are TGTGCCAGCAGTTTCGGCGGGAGAGACACCGGGGAGCTGTTTTTT.